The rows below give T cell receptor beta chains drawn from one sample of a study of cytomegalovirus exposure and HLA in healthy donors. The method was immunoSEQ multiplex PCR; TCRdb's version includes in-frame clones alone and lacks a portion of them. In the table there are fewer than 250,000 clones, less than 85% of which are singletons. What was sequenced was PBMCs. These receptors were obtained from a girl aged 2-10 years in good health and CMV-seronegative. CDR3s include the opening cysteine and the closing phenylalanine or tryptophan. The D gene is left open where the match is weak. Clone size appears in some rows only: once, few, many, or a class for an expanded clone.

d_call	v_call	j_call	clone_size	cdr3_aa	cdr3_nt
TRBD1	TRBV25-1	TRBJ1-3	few	CASSAPGTGDTIYF	TGTGCCAGCAGTGCGCCGGGGACAGGGGACACCATATATTTT
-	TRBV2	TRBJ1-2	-	CASSVGHGYGYTF	TGTGCCAGCAGTGTGGGCCATGGTTATGGCTACACCTTC
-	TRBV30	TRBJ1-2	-	CAWSVDYYGYTF	TGTGCCTGGAGTGTGGACTACTATGGCTACACCTTC
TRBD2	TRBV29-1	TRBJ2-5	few	CSVLKTSGSLETQYF	TGCAGCGTTCTTAAGACTAGCGGGAGTCTGGAGACCCAGTACTTC
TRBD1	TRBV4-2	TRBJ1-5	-	CASSQDGGQGFYSNQPQHF	TGTGCCAGCAGCCAAGATGGGGGACAGGGATTTTATAGCAATCAGCCCCAGCATTTT
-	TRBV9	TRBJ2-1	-	CASSAGTNSGHEQFF	TGTGCCAGCAGCGCAGGAACCAACAGCGGACATGAGCAGTTCTTC
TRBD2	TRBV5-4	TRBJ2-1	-	CASSLYGTSGFF	TGTGCCAGCAGCTTGTACGGGACTAGCGGGTTCTTC
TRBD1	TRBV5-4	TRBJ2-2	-	CASSPGTVNTGELFF	TGTGCCAGCAGCCCCGGGACAGTGAACACCGGGGAGCTGTTTTTT
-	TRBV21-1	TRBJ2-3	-	CASSKQSRERVQGADTQYF	TGTGCCAGCAGCAAACAGTCTCGGGAGAGGGTACAGGGGGCAGATACGCAGTATTTT
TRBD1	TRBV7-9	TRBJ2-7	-	CSSSLKMAGQGVYEQYF	TGTTCCAGCAGCCTTAAGATGGCCGGGCAGGGGGTCTACGAGCAGTACTTC
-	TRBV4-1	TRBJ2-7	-	CASSQGTESYEQYF	TGCGCCAGCAGCCAAGGGACAGAGTCCTACGAGCAGTACTTC
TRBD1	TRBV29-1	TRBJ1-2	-	CSVGYRGGYTF	TGCAGCGTTGGCTACAGGGGTGGCTACACCTTC
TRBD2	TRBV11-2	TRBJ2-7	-	CASSLTSTSGNSYEQYF	TGTGCCAGCAGCTTAACCTCGACTAGCGGGAACAGCTACGAGCAGTACTTC
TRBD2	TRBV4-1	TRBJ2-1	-	CASSQDWQRGHNEQFF	TGCGCCAGCAGCCAAGATTGGCAGCGGGGCCACAATGAGCAGTTCTTC
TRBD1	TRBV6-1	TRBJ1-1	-	CASRDRAVVRTEAFF	TGTGCCAGCAGGGACAGGGCCGTTGTCAGGACTGAAGCTTTCTTT
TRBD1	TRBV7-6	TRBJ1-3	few	CASSLWAGGSGNTIYF	TGTGCCAGCAGCTTATGGGCAGGGGGCTCTGGAAACACCATATATTTT
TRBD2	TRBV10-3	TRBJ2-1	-	CAIRVAGSSYNEQFF	TGTGCCATCAGGGTAGCGGGGAGCTCCTACAATGAGCAGTTCTTC
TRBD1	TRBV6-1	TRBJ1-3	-	CASSEQGAIGNTIYF	TGTGCCAGCAGTGAACAGGGGGCAATAGGAAACACCATATATTTT
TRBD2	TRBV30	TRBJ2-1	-	CAWSGRTSGTYNEQFF	TGTGCCTGGAGTGGACGGACTAGCGGTACCTACAATGAGCAGTTCTTC
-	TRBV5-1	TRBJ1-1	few	CASSSTGNTEAFF	TGCGCCAGCAGCTCGACAGGAAACACTGAAGCTTTCTTT
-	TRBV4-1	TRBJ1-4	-	CASSQVSLFLNEKLFF	TGCGCCAGCAGCCAAGTTTCCCTCTTTCTCAATGAAAAACTGTTTTTT
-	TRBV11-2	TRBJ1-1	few	CASSASPGGTEAFF	TGTGCCAGCAGCGCAAGCCCCGGGGGGACTGAAGCTTTCTTT
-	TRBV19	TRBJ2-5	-	CASSIGRQETQYF	TGTGCCAGTAGTATAGGTCGTCAAGAGACCCAGTACTTC
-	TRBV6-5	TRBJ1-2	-	CASSRGPSGFGYTF	TGTGCCAGCTCCAGAGGACCGTCGGGGTTTGGCTACACCTTC
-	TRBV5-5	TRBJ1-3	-	CASSLEDRSYSGNTIYF	TGTGCCAGCAGCTTGGAGGACAGATCATACTCTGGAAACACCATATATTTT
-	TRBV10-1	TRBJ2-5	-	CASSEGGKETQYF	TGCGCCAGCAGTGAGGGGGGGAAAGAGACCCAGTACTTC
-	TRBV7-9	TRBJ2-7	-	CASTNDYRVYEQYF	TGTGCCAGTACGAACGACTACAGGGTCTACGAGCAGTACTTC
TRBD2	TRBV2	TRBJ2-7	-	CASRVAGVYEQYF	TGTGCCAGCAGGGTCGCGGGAGTCTACGAGCAGTACTTC
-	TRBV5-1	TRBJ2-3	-	CASSLTGSLDTQYF	TGCGCCAGCAGCTTGACGGGTAGCTTAGATACGCAGTATTTT
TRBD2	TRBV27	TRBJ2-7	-	CASSVTGTSGGTTYEQYF	TGTGCCAGCAGTGTAACCGGGACTAGCGGGGGGACCACCTACGAGCAGTACTTC
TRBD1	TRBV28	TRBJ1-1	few	CASSRPDRATEAFF	TGTGCCAGCAGCCGCCCGGACAGGGCCACTGAAGCTTTCTTT
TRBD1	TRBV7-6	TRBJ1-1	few	CASSTGTGSLNTEAFF	TGTGCCAGCAGCACTGGGACAGGGAGCTTGAACACTGAAGCTTTCTTT
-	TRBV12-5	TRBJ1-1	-	CASGKGALNTEAFF	TGTGCTAGTGGGAAGGGAGCTTTGAACACTGAAGCTTTCTTT
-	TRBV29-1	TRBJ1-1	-	CSVELGHSNTEAFF	TGCAGCGTTGAACTAGGACATTCGAACACTGAAGCTTTCTTT
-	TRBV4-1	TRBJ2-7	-	CASSPLLLLGPGDYEQYF	TGCGCCAGCAGCCCCCTCCTACTACTGGGTCCAGGGGACTACGAGCAGTACTTC
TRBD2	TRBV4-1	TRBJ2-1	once	CASSPRGLAGDNEQFF	TGCGCCAGCAGCCCCCGAGGACTAGCGGGAGACAATGAGCAGTTCTTC
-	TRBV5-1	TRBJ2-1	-	CASSLDDRPGAYNEQFF	TGCGCCAGCAGCTTGGATGACAGGCCCGGGGCCTACAATGAGCAGTTCTTC
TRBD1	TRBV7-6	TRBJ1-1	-	CASSPGQGASEAFF	TGTGCCAGCAGCCCTGGACAGGGGGCGTCTGAAGCTTTCTTT
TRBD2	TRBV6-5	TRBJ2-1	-	CASGFSGRGNEQFF	TGTGCCAGCGGTTTTAGCGGGAGAGGCAATGAGCAGTTCTTC
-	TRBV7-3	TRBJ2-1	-	CASSLDRLGGGQFF	TGTGCCAGCAGCCTAGACAGGTTGGGTGGTGGGCAGTTCTTC
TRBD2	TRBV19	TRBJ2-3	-	CASGGMNTQYF	TGTGCCAGCGGGGGGATGAATACGCAGTATTTT
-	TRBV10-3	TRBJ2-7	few	CAISEAGRDEQYF	TGTGCCATCAGTGAGGCGGGCCGGGACGAGCAGTACTTC
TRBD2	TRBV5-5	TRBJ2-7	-	CASSLIGGSSYEQYF	TGTGCCAGCAGCTTAATCGGGGGGTCTAGCTACGAGCAGTACTTC
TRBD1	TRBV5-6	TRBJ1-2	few	CASSLAAGGFYGYTF	TGTGCCAGCAGCTTGGCGGCAGGGGGGTTCTATGGCTACACCTTC
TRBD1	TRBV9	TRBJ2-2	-	CASSVLTGSAGELFF	TGTGCCAGCAGCGTCCTGACAGGGTCCGCCGGGGAGCTGTTTTTT
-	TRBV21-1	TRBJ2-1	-	CASSPQSPGLASINEQFF	TGTGCCAGCAGCCCCCAAAGTCCGGGACTAGCGAGTATCAATGAGCAGTTCTTC
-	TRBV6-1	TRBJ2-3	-	CASSLLGGGTDTQYF	TGTGCCAGCAGCTTACTAGGCGGAGGCACAGATACGCAGTATTTT
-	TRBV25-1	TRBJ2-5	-	CASSVYRGIHQETQYF	TGTGCCAGCAGCGTCTACCGGGGGATTCACCAAGAGACCCAGTACTTC
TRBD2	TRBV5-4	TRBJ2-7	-	CASSEGTSGEGEQYF	TGTGCCAGCAGCGAGGGGACTAGCGGAGAGGGGGAGCAGTACTTC
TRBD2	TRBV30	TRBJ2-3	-	CAWALAGASSTDTQYF	TGTGCCTGGGCCCTAGCGGGGGCATCTAGCACAGATACGCAGTATTTT
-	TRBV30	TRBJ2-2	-	CAWITGHRTGELFF	TGTGCCTGGATCACGGGACACCGCACCGGGGAGCTGTTTTTT
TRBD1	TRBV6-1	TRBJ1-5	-	CASSTDRVSNQPQHF	TGTGCCAGCAGTACAGACAGGGTCAGCAATCAGCCCCAGCATTTT
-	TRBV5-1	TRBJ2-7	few	CASSLGEPSYEQYF	TGCGCCAGCAGCTTGGGCGAGCCCTCCTACGAGCAGTACTTC
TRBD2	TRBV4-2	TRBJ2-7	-	CASSLAGGPNEQYF	TGTGCCAGCAGCCTCGCGGGAGGGCCTAACGAGCAGTACTTC
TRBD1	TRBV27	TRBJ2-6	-	CASSHRQGTPQGANVLTF	TGTGCCAGCAGCCATAGACAGGGAACCCCACAGGGGGCCAACGTCCTGACTTTC
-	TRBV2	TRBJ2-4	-	CASSAGPTVMRRF	TGTGCCAGCAGTGCCGGTCCGACAGTTATGAGACGGTTC
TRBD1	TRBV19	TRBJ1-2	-	CASSPYRDRNYGYTF	TGTGCCAGTAGTCCATACCGGGACAGAAACTATGGCTACACCTTC
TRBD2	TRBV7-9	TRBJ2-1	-	CASSPLAGASYNEQFF	TGTGCCAGCAGCCCACTAGCGGGAGCGTCCTACAATGAGCAGTTCTTC
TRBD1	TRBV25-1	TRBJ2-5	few	CASSVTDRGRKETQYF	TGTGCCAGCAGTGTTACGGACAGGGGGAGAAAGGAGACCCAGTACTTC